The 14 T cell receptor beta chains below were found in one sample sequenced in a study of cytomegalovirus exposure and HLA in healthy donors. PCR involved 60 Vbeta and 13 Jbeta primers. Method: immunoSEQ multiplex PCR; TCRdb's copy keeps in-frame clones and lacks some. The sample lists about 190,000 clones, 74% occurring once. The sequencing sample was made of PBMCs. Every receptor here comes from a woman aged 25 to 45 in good health and CMV-seropositive.

This clone has a handful of counts. The V and J genes are TRBV5-1 and TRBJ2-1; TRBD2 matches 7 bases. The V gene end was trimmed by 4 bases and the J gene end by 7 bases; junction bases not matched to a gene: 11. Germline loops: CDR1 SGHRS, CDR2 YFSETQ. The CDR3 runs 15 residues. The CDR3 loop reads CASSLAGGSWNEQFF. For the CDR3, the DNA is TGCGCCAGCAGCCTGGCGGGCGGGAGTTGGAATGAGCAGTTCTTC.

V and J are TRBV29-1 and TRBJ2-7, with D possibly being TRBD1 (6 bases). CDR3 length: 13 residues. Germline V lookup: CDR1 SQVTM, CDR2 ANQGSEA. The V and J ends lost 0 bases and 2 bases respectively, with 8 bases between them. For the CDR3, the DNA is TGCAGCGTTGAAGAGGCAGGGGCCTACGAGCAGTACTTC. Its translation: CSVEEAGAYEQYF.

The rearrangement uses TRBV6-4 and TRBJ2-6; D gene unclear. This CDR3 spans 14 amino acids. Trimming cost V 6 bases and J 0 bases, with 6 bases left between them. Germline V gives CDR1 MRHNA, CDR2 SNTAGT. The CDR3: CASSLDSGANVLTF. In DNA, the CDR3 is TGTGCCAGCAGCCTAGACTCTGGGGCCAACGTCCTGACTTTC.

CDR3 nucleotide sequence: TGTGCCAGCAGGGAAGGAGTTGAAGCTTTCTTT. Its translation is CASREGVEAFF. V usage is TRBV28 and J usage is TRBJ1-1, with D unresolved. The CDR3 has 11 amino acids. The germline CDR1 and CDR2 sequences are MDHEN and SYDVKM. The V gene lost 6 bases and the J gene lost 7 bases, with 9 bases spanning the gap.

The chain is built from TRBV28 and TRBJ2-7; 9 positions agree with TRBD2. The CDR3 has 17 residues. The ends lost 5 bases at V and 3 bases at J; junction bases unmatched: 14. The germline gives CDR1 MDHEN, CDR2 SYDVKM. CDR3: CASSPGLALRTDYEQYF. DNA of the CDR3: TGTGCCAGCAGTCCGGGACTAGCTCTGAGAACCGACTACGAGCAGTACTTC. Based on the CDR3 plus reference TRBV28 and TRBJ2-7, the full variable domain is DVKVTQSSRYLVKRTGEKVFLECVQDMDHENMFWYRQDPGLGLRLIYFSYDVKMKEKGDIPEGYSVSREKKERFSLILESASTNQTSMYLCASSPGLALRTDYEQYFGPGTRLTVT.

The sample holds a few counts of this clone. The chain joins TRBV10-1 to TRBJ1-4; 7 positions agree with TRBD1. J gave up 8 bases and V 8 bases, and 8 bases lay outside the gene matches. CDR3 size: 13 residues. Germline-derived CDR1 and CDR2 are WNHNN and SYGVQD (reference sequence). CDR3: CASFSSGGEKLFF. The CDR3 DNA reads as TGCGCCAGCTTCTCGTCAGGGGGGGAAAAACTGTTTTTT.

V is TRBV2 and J is TRBJ2-1; 10 bases are shared with TRBD2. The length of the CDR3 is 16 residues. The V and J ends lost 1 base and 3 bases, in that order; junction bases with no gene match: 3. Germline assignment: CDR1 SNHLY and CDR2 FYNNEI. In DNA form, the CDR3 reads TGTGCCAGCAGTGAAGGGCTAGCGGGAGTCTACAATGAGCAGTTCTTC. This gives the protein CASSEGLAGVYNEQFF.

Turning to this clone: Other DNA sequences in the same sample also yield this CDR3. The chain employs TRBV28 and TRBJ2-5; D gene uncertain. Trimming left V 5 bases short and J 0 bases short, with 7 bases between. The CDR3 sequence is 13 residues long. Germline assignment: CDR1 MDHEN and CDR2 SYDVKM. CDR3 DNA sequence: TGTGCCAGCAGTCCAACAAACCAAGAGACCCAGTACTTC. It codes for CASSPTNQETQYF.

The V call is TRBV7-8, the J call TRBJ2-7; 11 nucleotides match TRBD2. The CDR3 contains 16 residues. In germline, CDR1 is SGHVS, CDR2 FQNEAQ. The trim removed 5 bases at V and 1 base at J, leaving 7 bases unmatched. The CDR3 DNA follows: TGTGCCAGCAGCGCCGCCCTAGCGGGAGGATCCTACGAGCAGTACTTC. Translation gives CASSAALAGGSYEQYF.

The rearrangement uses TRBV7-9 and TRBJ2-1, with 8 positions matching TRBD1. V lost 8 bases, J lost 2 bases, and 8 bases stayed unmatched. The CDR3 sequence is 15 residues long. Germline loops: CDR1 SEHNR, CDR2 FQNEAQ (reference sequence). CDR3: CASSEGQVAYNEQFF. The DNA of the CDR3 is TGTGCCAGCTCTGAGGGACAGGTCGCCTACAATGAGCAGTTCTTC.

This clone was found a few times. This rearrangement joins TRBV28 to TRBJ2-1; the match to TRBD2 covers 8 bases. This CDR3 has 17 amino acids. CDR1 is MDHEN, CDR2 SYDVKM, per germline. V lost 8 bases and J lost 7; bases outside the gene matches: 19. This CDR3 reads CASSLAAGGGVGNEQFF. CDR3 in DNA: TGTGCCAGCTCTCTGGCGGCGGGAGGAGGTGTTGGGAATGAGCAGTTCTTC.

The V gene is TRBV7-2, the J gene TRBJ2-6; the D is unclear. Germline CDR1 and CDR2: SGHTA and FQGNSA. The V end lost 3 bases, the J end lost 4 bases, and 4 bases lay between the germline ends. This CDR3 has 13 residues. CDR3 DNA sequence: TGTGCCAGCAGCTTTCTCGGGGCCAACGTCCTGACTTTC. This codes for CASSFLGANVLTF.

This clone was seen once. J is TRBJ2-5 and V is TRBV6-5; D is possibly TRBD1 (6 bases). The CDR3 is made up of 14 amino acids. Germline V gene data show CDR1 as MNHEY and CDR2 as SVGAGI. V was cut by 0 bases and J by 4 bases, with 9 bases left in between. This CDR3 is CASSYSTGGETQYF. The CDR3 DNA sequence: TGTGCCAGCAGTTACTCGACAGGAGGAGAGACCCAGTACTTC.

Only a few counts were recorded for this clone. V is TRBV19 and J is TRBJ2-3, with 7 bases matching TRBD2. The length of the CDR3 is 15 residues. Germline values: CDR1 LNHDA, CDR2 SQIVND (reference sequence). V was pared by 3 bases and J by 3 bases, with 6 bases of the junction left unmatched. The CDR3 loop is CASSIGAGVTDTQYF. The CDR3 nucleotides are TGTGCCAGTAGTATTGGGGCGGGAGTGACAGATACGCAGTATTTT.